This TCR beta chain was captured by sequencing in a study of T-cell memory formation after mild COVID-19. Background on the study: The two donors had largely donor-specific TCR clusters. The study, taken as a whole, reports: Clones contracting over day 15 to 85 were CD4/CD8 balanced, with later expanders leaning CD4+.

Germline V gene lookup returns CDR1 KGHSH and CDR2 LQKENI. Deletions cut 2 bases from V and 0 bases from J, with 7 bases between. This CDR3 has 15 amino acids. This clonotype appeared a few times. The antigen is not known. TCRdb fed the 5' RACE reads into MiXCR, producing one record per CDR3 protein. The sample records fewer than 650,000 distinct CDR3 sequences, about a fifth being singletons. This clonotype originated in an adult woman who had mild COVID-19 (a few samples of this study predate the infection). Cell type and time point are not known. Sequences were obtained from PBMCs or a T cell subset sorted from them (not recorded which). This chain joins TRBV18 and TRBJ1-4; D uncertain. The DNA for the CDR3 is TGTGCCAGCTCACCAGGCATTGCAACTAATGAAAAACTGTTTTTT. Translation gives CASSPGIATNEKLFF.